The 8 T cell receptor beta chains reported below all come from one sample, sequenced in a study of post-analysis software for immune sequencing data. Which antigens these TCRs recognize remains unknown. Every TCR beta cDNA library bore unique molecular identifiers. In TCRdb, the PCR reads were re-called with MiXCR into one record per CDR3 protein. Of under 200,000 distinct CDR3 sequences detected, 29% appear once; the ten largest clones hold 3% to 3.5%. Whole-study findings and limits: Compared with controls, patients had more of about 5 TRBV segments, including TRBV5-6, TRBV5-1 and TRBV20-1.

What was sequenced was blood. Source of these receptors: a girl between 2 and 17 years old with multiple sclerosis.

Comments on this clonotype: This may come from a read error, since a much larger clone is one base off. The chain couples TRBV7-2 to TRBJ2-1, with 8 bases matching TRBD2. CDR1 is SGHTA and CDR2 is FQGNSA in the germline V gene. The CDR3 is 16 amino acids. The V segment lost 3 bases and the J segment 0 bases; nucleotides outside the gene matches: 4. CDR3 sequence: CTSSLRGGSSYNEQFF. The CDR3 bases are TGTACCAGCAGCTTGCGCGGGGGGAGCTCCTACAATGAGCAGTTCTTC.

This chain links TRBV7-9 with TRBJ2-5; D assignment may be TRBD1 or TRBD2 (5 bases each). This CDR3 comprises 13 residues. Trimming shortened V by 2 bases and J by 5 bases, and 9 bases separated the two germline ends. Looked up from germline, CDR1 is SEHNR and CDR2 is FQNEAQ (reference sequence). CDR3 in DNA: TGTGCCAGCAGCTTAAGAGGGGTGGAGACCCAGTACTTC. Encoded protein: CASSLRGVETQYF.

This sequence joins TRBV6-1 and TRBJ2-5; 7 positions match TRBD1. The CDR3 runs to 11 residues. The germline V gene encodes CDR1 MNHNS and CDR2 SASEGT. The V gene end was trimmed by 6 bases and the J gene end by 13 bases; junction bases not matched to a gene: 8. The CDR3 loop reads CASRRDRDRYF. DNA for the CDR3: TGTGCCAGCAGGCGCGACAGGGACCGGTACTTC.

For this clonotype: One end of the junction varies from germline; a read error may be responsible. V usage is TRBV3-1 and J usage is TRBJ2-5, with 10 nucleotides matching TRBD2. This CDR3 spans 16 amino acids. Germline V gene lookup returns CDR1 LGHDT and CDR2 YNNKEL (reference sequence). The CDR3 DNA follows: TGTGCCAGCAGCCGAGGCCTAGCGGGAGCGCTAGAGACCCGGTACTTC. Amino acid sequence: CASSRGLAGALETRYF.

The table lists this clonotype with a few counts. The rearrangement links TRBV12-3 or TRBV12-4 to TRBJ1-2; unclear D gene. V lost 8 bases to trimming and J lost 4 bases, with 17 bases between them. This CDR3 is 14 amino acids long. The CDR3 bases are TGTGCCAGCCTCGGATCGGGGTCTCCCTATGGCTACACCTTC. It translates to CASLGSGSPYGYTF.

In its sample, this clonotype was seen many times. The genes are TRBV7-9 and TRBJ2-3, with 7 bases lining up with TRBD1. The CDR3 has 13 amino acids. CDR1 and CDR2 from the germline V gene are SEHNR and FQNEAQ (reference sequence). Trimming removed 6 bases from V and 3 bases from J; junction bases left unmatched: 3. CDR3 DNA sequence: TGTGCCAGCAGTCAGACAGGGACAGATACGCAGTATTTT. This translates into CASSQTGTDTQYF.

This clonotype was seen ten or more times. The chain recombines TRBV7-9 with TRBJ2-7; 8 bases align to TRBD1. CDR1 SEHNR and CDR2 FQNEAQ come from the germline V gene (reference sequence). Trimming at V came to 5 bases and at J to 1 base, leaving 10 bases not matched to a gene. This CDR3 has 16 residues. CDR3 sequence reads: CASSPRTGTGSYEQYF. The CDR3 bases are TGTGCCAGCAGCCCCCGTACCGGGACAGGTTCCTACGAGCAGTACTTC. The full variable domain, rest sourced from reference TRBV7-9 and TRBJ2-7, is DTGVSQNPRHKITKRGQNVTFRCDPISEHNRLYWYRQTLGQGPEFLTYFQNEAQLEKSRLLSDRFSAERPKGSFSTLEIQRTEQGDSAMYLCASSPRTGTGSYEQYFGPGTRLTVT.

This clonotype was counted between two and nine times. V usage is TRBV4-2 and J usage is TRBJ1-2, with TRBD1 identical over 7 bases. Germline loops: CDR1 LGHNA, CDR2 YNFKEQ. V shed 5 bases, J shed 4 bases, and the junction held 10 bases outside the gene matches. The CDR3 has 15 residues. The CDR3 DNA reads TGTGCCAGCAGCACTCGGACAGGTCCGGGCTATGGCTACACCTTC. This codes for CASSTRTGPGYGYTF.